The clone carrying this T cell receptor beta chain was counted a few times. Germline assignment: CDR1 SGHTA and CDR2 FQGTGA. CDR3 size: 14 residues. The V and J ends lost 2 bases and 6 bases respectively, with 14 bases between them. This sample was taken from a study of identical twins. TCRdb processed the 5' RACE reads anew with MiXCR; each CDR3 protein has one entry. This table has 310,000 or so distinct CDR3 sequences, approximately 8% appearing once. These data are also associated with another study on yellow fever vaccine responses in identical twins.

The J gene is TRBJ2-7, the V gene TRBV7-3; no clear D gene. Sequencing was done on a sample of memory (CD45RO+) T cells sorted from blood. The source of this sequence is a woman aged 18-29 years in good health. The CDR3 loop reads CASSLSASPTEQYF. The CDR3 region has the DNA TGTGCCAGCAGCTTATCGGCCTCACCTACCGAGCAGTACTTC.